The clone carrying this T cell receptor beta chain has more than one count but fewer than ten. Antigen specificity is unknown. The germline V gene has CDR1 MDHEN and CDR2 SYDVKM. The ends were cut back, 5 bases at V and 11 bases at J, with 0 bases in the middle. The CDR3 has 8 amino acids. The source of the sample is a study of beta chain features in type 1 diabetes. Broader study findings: When Type 1 diabetes patients were examined, their TCRB CDR3s proved moderately but significantly shorter in all four CD4+ subsets. Here, the possible influence of HLA type (on TCRB rearrangement) remained unresolved.

The whole isolated RNA underwent reverse transcription, so sequencing captured expressed TCRB transcripts. The protocol was immunoSEQ multiplex PCR, while the TCRdb copy is restricted to in-frame clones and leaves out a portion. The table lists some 370,000 clones, 9.5% to 10% of them singletons. Sample: central memory CD4+ T cells from blood. The clonotype originates from a young man with type 1 diabetes. V gene TRBV28 combines with J gene TRBJ2-2; the D is unclear. The CDR3 loop reads CASSELFF. The CDR3 nucleotides are TGTGCCAGCAGTGAGCTGTTTTTT. The variable domain in full, completed from reference TRBV28 and TRBJ2-2, reads DVKVTQSSRYLVKRTGEKVFLECVQDMDHENMFWYRQDPGLGLRLIYFSYDVKMKEKGDIPEGYSVSREKKERFSLILESASTNQTSMYLCASSELFFGEGSRLTVL.